This T cell receptor beta chain was observed in a study of T cells after yellow fever vaccination. One entry per CDR3 protein, called by TCRdb with MiXCR from the 5' RACE reads. The repertoire includes around 610,000 distinct CDR3 sequences, roughly 12% of them detected once, and about an eighth sits in the top ten. This clonotype was counted only a few times. V lost 7 bases and J lost 2, with 12 bases in between. Looked up from germline, CDR1 is SGHTA and CDR2 is FQGNSA. This CDR3 contains 14 residues. V gene TRBV7-2 combines with J gene TRBJ2-1; D unclear. This clonotype was obtained from a man aged 30 to 45 who received the YFV17D yellow fever vaccine. The sequencing here drew on PBMCs, taken on the day of the yellow fever booster vaccination. The CDR3 DNA is TGTGCCAGCACCCAAGGGTATCCCTACAATGAGCAGTTCTTC. Translating gives CASTQGYPYNEQFF.